This TCR beta chain was recorded in a study of glioma-infiltrating T cells after dendritic cell vaccination. As for the study in general: At biweekly intervals, patients got three intradermal dendritic cell vaccine injections.

This clone was counted once. Assay: immunoSEQ multiplex PCR; the TCRdb copy retains only in-frame clones and omits some. The sample holds roughly 100,000 clones; 90% are singletons and the top ten take 2.5% to 3%. The time point here: after dendritic cell vaccination, including at tumor progression/relapse. Looked up from germline, CDR1 is MGHRA and CDR2 is YSYEKL. Trimming removed 4 bases at V and 0 bases at J, with 10 bases between. The CDR3 sequence is 15 residues long. This specimen consisted of blood, obtained after dendritic cell vaccination. This rearrangement joins TRBV4-1 to TRBJ1-3; TRBD1 might be the D (5 bases). The receptor was derived from a human donor with glioblastoma. Here the CDR3 reads CASSPDSDSGNTIYF. The CDR3 DNA is TGCGCCAGCAGCCCTGACAGTGACTCTGGAAACACCATATATTTT.